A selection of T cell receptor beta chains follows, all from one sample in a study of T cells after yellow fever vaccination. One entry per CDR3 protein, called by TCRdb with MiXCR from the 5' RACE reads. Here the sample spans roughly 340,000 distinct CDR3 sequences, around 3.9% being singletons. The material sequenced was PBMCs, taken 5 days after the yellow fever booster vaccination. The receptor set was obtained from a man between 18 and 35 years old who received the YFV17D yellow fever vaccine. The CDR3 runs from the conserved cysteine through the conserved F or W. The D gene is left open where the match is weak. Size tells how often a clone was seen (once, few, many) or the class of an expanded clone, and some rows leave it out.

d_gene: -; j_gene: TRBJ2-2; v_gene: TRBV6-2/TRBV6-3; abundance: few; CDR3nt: TGTGCCAGCAGTGGGGAAGGAGGGTGGCTCACCACCGGGGAGCTGTTTTTT; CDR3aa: CASSGEGGWLTTGELFF
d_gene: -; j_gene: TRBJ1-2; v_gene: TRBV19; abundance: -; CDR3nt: TGTGCCAGTACTGCGAGCCTCGCCTATGGCTACACCTTC; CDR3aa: CASTASLAYGYTF
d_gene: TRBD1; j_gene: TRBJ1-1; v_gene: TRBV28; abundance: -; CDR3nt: TGTGCCAGCAGTTTTCAACTGACAGGGGAAGCTTTCTTT; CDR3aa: CASSFQLTGEAFF
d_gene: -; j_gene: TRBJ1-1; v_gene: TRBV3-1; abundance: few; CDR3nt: TGTGCCAGCAGCCAAGATCGGCAGGCAGGGTGGAGCACTGAAGCTTTCTTT; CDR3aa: CASSQDRQAGWSTEAFF
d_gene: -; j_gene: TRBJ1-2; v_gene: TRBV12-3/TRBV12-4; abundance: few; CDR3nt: TGTGCCAGCAGTTCAGGGGAGTATGGCTACACCTTC; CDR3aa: CASSSGEYGYTF
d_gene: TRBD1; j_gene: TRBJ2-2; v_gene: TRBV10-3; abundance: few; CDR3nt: TGTGCCATCAGTGAACAGGGGATAGCCGGGGAGCTGTTTTTT; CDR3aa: CAISEQGIAGELFF
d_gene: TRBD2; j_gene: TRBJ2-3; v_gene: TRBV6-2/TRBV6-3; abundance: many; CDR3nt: TGTGCCAGCTTCACACGGGGGGGATCAGATACGCAGTATTTT; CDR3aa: CASFTRGGSDTQYF
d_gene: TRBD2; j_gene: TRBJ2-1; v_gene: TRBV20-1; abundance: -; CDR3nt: TGCAGTGCTAAGACTAGCGGGGGGCCTTACAATGAGCAGTTCTTC; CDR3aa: CSAKTSGGPYNEQFF
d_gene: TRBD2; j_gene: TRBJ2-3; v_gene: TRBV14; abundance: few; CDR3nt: TGTGCCAGCAGCCAAGATTGGGCTAGCGGGGGGGCCGATACGCAGTATTTT; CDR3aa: CASSQDWASGGADTQYF
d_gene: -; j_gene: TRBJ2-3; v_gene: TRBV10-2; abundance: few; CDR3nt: TGCGCCAGCAGTGACTTGAAGGGGCCAGTTACGCAGTATTTT; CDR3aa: CASSDLKGPVTQYF
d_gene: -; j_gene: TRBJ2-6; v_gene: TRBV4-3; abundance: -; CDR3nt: TGCGCCAGCAGCCAAGATCCGACATCTGGGGCCAACGTCCTGACTTTC; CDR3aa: CASSQDPTSGANVLTF
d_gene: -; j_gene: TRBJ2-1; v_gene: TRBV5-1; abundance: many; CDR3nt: TGCGCCAGCACCTCCACAGTGGGGAATGAGCAGTTCTTC; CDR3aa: CASTSTVGNEQFF
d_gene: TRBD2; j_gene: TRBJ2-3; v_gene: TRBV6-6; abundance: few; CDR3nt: TGTGCCAGCAGCGGGCCGGGAGGTTCCGCAGATACGCAGTATTTT; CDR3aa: CASSGPGGSADTQYF
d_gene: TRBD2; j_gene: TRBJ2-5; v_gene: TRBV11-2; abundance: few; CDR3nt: TGTGCCAGCACCGGACTAGCGGGGGACTACCAAGAGACCCAGTACTTC; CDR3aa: CASTGLAGDYQETQYF
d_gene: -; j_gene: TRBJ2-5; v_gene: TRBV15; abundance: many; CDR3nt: TGTGCCACCAGCAGAGACCCCGAAGGGGGGAGCAGGGAGACCCAGTACTTC; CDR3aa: CATSRDPEGGSRETQYF
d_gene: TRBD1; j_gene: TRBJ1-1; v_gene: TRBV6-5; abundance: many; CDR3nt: TGTGCCAGCAGTTACAAGTCGGGGACAGGGGGCGAAGCTTTCTTT; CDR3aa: CASSYKSGTGGEAFF
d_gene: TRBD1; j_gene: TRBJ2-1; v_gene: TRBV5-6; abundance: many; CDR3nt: TGTGCCAGCAGCTTGGACAGGGGGCATGAGCAGTTCTTC; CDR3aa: CASSLDRGHEQFF
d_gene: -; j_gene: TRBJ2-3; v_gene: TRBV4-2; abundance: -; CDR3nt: TGTGCCAGCAGCCAAGGATTCTCCGGTTATGTTGATACGCAGTATTTT; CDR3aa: CASSQGFSGYVDTQYF
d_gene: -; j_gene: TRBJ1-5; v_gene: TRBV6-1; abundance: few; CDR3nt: TGTGCCAGCAGTGTCGGACCGGGCAATCAGCCCCAGCATTTT; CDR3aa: CASSVGPGNQPQHF
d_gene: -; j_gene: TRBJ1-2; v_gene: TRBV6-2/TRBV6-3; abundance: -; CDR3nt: TGTGCCAGCAGTGGGGGAAGAGGTCCGGGCCTCTCGGCTAACTATGGCTACACCTTC; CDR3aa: CASSGGRGPGLSANYGYTF
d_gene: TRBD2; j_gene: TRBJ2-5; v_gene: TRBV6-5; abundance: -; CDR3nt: TGTGCCAGCAGTATAGCGGGGGGTCCCCTTTGGACCCAGTACTTC; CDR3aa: CASSIAGGPLWTQYF
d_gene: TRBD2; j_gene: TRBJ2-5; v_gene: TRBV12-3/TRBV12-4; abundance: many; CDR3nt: TGTGCCAGCAGTTTTGGTCCTAGCGGGGGGGCCCAGTACTTC; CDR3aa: CASSFGPSGGAQYF
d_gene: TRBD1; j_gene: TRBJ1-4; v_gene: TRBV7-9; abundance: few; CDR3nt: TGTGCCAGCAGCTACCGGGACAGCATAAGTGAAAAACTGTTTTTT; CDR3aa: CASSYRDSISEKLFF
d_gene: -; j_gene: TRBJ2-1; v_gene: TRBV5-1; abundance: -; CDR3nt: TGCGCCAGCAGCTTAGCGCCCTTGGCCCTCAATGAGCAGTTCTTC; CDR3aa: CASSLAPLALNEQFF
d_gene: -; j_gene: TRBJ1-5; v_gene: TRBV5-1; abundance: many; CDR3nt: TGCGCCAGCAGCTTGGCCGGTGGTGCTGGGCAGCCCCAGCATTTT; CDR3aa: CASSLAGGAGQPQHF